This T cell receptor (beta chain) was profiled in a study of OX40 agonist ivuxolimab in advanced cancers. Study-wide background: The group had a mean age of about 64 years, ranged from about 23 to 85, and was just under 85% male. General study results and limits: The study found that CD8+ T cells averaged more expanded clones than CD4+.

Concerning this clone itself: As yet, its antigen is unknown.

Libraries were prepared by immunoSEQ multiplex PCR; TCRdb keeps only in-frame clonotypes and omits some of them. The sample shows approximately 68,000 clones, 80% to 90% of them seen only once. Prior autoimmune disease or systemic immunosuppression barred patients. Germline CDR1 SGHTA, CDR2 FQGNSA. Trimming stripped 7 bases from V and 0 bases from J, with 9 bases between. The CDR3 length is 13 residues. The source was CD4+ or CD8+ T cells sorted from blood, collected in a trial of the OX40 agonist ivuxolimab. This receptor was identified in an adult with an advanced solid tumor such as melanoma, head and neck, liver or kidney cancer. This sequence joins TRBV7-2 and TRBJ1-1; D is uncertain. The CDR3 is CASKLYMNTEAFF. DNA for the CDR3: TGTGCCAGCAAGTTATACATGAACACTGAAGCTTTCTTT.